This entry is about one T cell receptor beta chain. This sample was taken from a study of OX40 agonist ivuxolimab in advanced cancers. Some clones are missing from TCRdb's copy, which holds only in-frame ones; the method was immunoSEQ multiplex PCR. The sample has about 19,000 clones; 60% to 85% are singletons. This clonotype was sampled from an adult with an advanced solid tumor such as melanoma, head and neck, liver or kidney cancer. Here the sequenced sample was CD4+ or CD8+ T cells sorted from blood, taken in a trial of the OX40 agonist ivuxolimab.

CDR3: CASSRPGQGRTEAFF. In DNA form, the CDR3 reads TGCGCCAGCAGCCGACCGGGACAGGGGAGGACTGAAGCTTTCTTT. This sequence joins TRBV4-1 and TRBJ1-1, with TRBD1 matching over 10 bases. The CDR3 spans 15 residues. V lost 4 bases and J lost 5; bases outside the gene matches: 7. The germline gives CDR1 MGHRA, CDR2 YSYEKL.